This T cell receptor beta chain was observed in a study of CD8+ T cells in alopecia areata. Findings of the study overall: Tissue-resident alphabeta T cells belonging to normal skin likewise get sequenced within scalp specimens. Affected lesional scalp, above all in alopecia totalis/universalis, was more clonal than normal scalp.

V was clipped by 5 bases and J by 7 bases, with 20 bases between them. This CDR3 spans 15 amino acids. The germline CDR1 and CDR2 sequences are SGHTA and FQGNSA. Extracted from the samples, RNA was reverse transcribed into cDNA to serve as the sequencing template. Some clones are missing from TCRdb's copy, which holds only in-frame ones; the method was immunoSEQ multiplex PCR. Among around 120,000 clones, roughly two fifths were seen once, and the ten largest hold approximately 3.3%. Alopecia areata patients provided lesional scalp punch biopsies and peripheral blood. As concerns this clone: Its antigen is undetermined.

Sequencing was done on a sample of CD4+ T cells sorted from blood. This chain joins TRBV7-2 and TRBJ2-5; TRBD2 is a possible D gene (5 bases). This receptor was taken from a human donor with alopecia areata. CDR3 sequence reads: CASSQSGGVRGTQYF. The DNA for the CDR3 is TGTGCCAGCAGCCAGTCCGGTGGGGTTCGGGGGACCCAGTACTTC.